This T cell receptor (beta chain) was documented in a study of cytomegalovirus exposure and HLA in healthy donors. Notes on the study in general: The authors excluded some V segments, including TRBV6-2 and TRBV6-3, as indistinguishable. A later analysis found common viral pathogens apparently linked to several of the most significant clusters.

The CDR3 length is 14 residues. CDR1 and CDR2 (germline): ENHRY, SYGVKD. V was shortened by 1 base and J by 7 bases, with 8 bases between the two germline ends. Unrecorded immune exposure was likely among donors, who were nominally healthy when sampled. Vbeta (60) and Jbeta (13) primers were used in the PCR. TCRdb keeps only in-frame clones here, not all; method: immunoSEQ multiplex PCR. Among 93,000 or so clones listed, around 67% were seen once. As for this clone: Its antigen remains unidentified.

This clonotype was obtained from a woman aged 45-60 years in good health and CMV-seronegative. V is TRBV10-3 and J is TRBJ1-6; TRBD1 is a possible D gene (6 bases). Sequencing was carried out using PBMCs. The CDR3 sequence is CAISELDRNSPLHF. Written as DNA, the CDR3 is TGTGCCATCAGTGAGTTGGACAGAAATTCACCCCTCCACTTT.